These 7 T cell receptor beta chains were sequenced from one sample in a study of T cells in Graves' hyperthyroidism and ophthalmopathy. RNA transcripts yielded amplified TCR beta CDR3 regions. With the HTBI primer set, the TCR CDR3 went through a first round of RT-PCR. TCRdb used MiXCR to reprocess the multiplex PCR reads, holding one entry per CDR3 protein. The sample contains about 210,000 distinct CDR3 sequences, more than 15% of which appear only once. Input material: blood. The receptor source for this set is a man aged 45 to 65 with Graves' hyperthyroidism.

This clonotype has a count of ten or more. V is TRBV10-3 and J is TRBJ2-7; D remains unclear. The CDR3 runs 13 residues. The germline V gene encodes CDR1 ENHRY and CDR2 SYGVKD. The V gene lost 2 bases and the J gene lost 2 bases, with 7 bases spanning the gap. CDR3 DNA: TGTGCCATCAGTGAGGGCGCAGCCTACGAGCAGTACTTC. It translates to CAISEGAAYEQYF.

There are many counts of this clonotype. This rearrangement joins TRBV6-1 to TRBJ2-7, with D unresolved. This CDR3 contains 18 residues. From germline, CDR1 is MNHNS and CDR2 SASEGT. Trimming pared 8 bases from V and 0 bases from J, leaving 26 bases between. CDR3 sequence (DNA): TGTGCCAGCGTATCCCGACGCCGTGCAGCGCCTAGCTCCTACGAGCAGTACTTC. Protein product: CASVSRRRAAPSSYEQYF.

The table lists this clonotype with many counts. In nucleotides, the CDR3 is TGTGCCACCAGCAGAGATTTAGGAGGGGCAAAATCACCCCTCCACTTT. The encoded protein is CATSRDLGGAKSPLHF. The chain couples TRBV15 to TRBJ1-6; D may be TRBD1 (5 bases). Germline lookup yields CDR1 LNHNV and CDR2 YYDKDF (reference sequence). V lost 0 bases and J 10 bases, leaving 16 bases between the germline ends. The CDR3 runs 16 residues.

CDR3 loop: CSAPPPSGSGTDTQYF. CDR3 DNA sequence: TGCAGCGCCCCACCGCCTAGCGGGAGTGGCACAGATACGCAGTATTTT. This chain links TRBV29-1 with TRBJ2-3; 10 nucleotides align to TRBD2. Germline values: CDR1 SQVTM, CDR2 ANQGSEA. The CDR3 contains 16 residues. J was trimmed by 1 base and V by 7 bases; bases with no gene match: 11.

The chain links TRBV4-3 to TRBJ1-2; perhaps TRBD1 as D (6 bases). Trimming left V 0 bases short and J 4 bases short, with 21 bases between. This CDR3 has 18 amino acids. Germline V gene data show CDR1 as LGHNA and CDR2 as YSLEER. The CDR3 DNA reads TGCGCCAGCAGCCAAGATCCGAGGGGGGCACCTATCCGCTATGGCTACACCTTC. This translates into CASSQDPRGAPIRYGYTF.

Turning to this clonotype: A much larger clone is a single base away; this may be a read error. V is TRBV6-1 and J is TRBJ1-5; D call uncertain. The germline gives CDR1 MNHNS, CDR2 SASEGT. The CDR3 is 12 residues long. Between the trimmed V and J ends, which lost 8 bases and 4 bases, there was a span of 9 bases. CDR3 sequence: CASWAGNQPQHF. The CDR3 DNA follows: TGTGCCAGCTGGGCCGGGAATCAGCCCCAGCATTTT.

The V gene is TRBV6-4, the J gene TRBJ2-1; 12 bases line up with TRBD2. CDR1 and CDR2 from the germline V gene are MRHNA and SNTAGT. This CDR3 has 16 amino acids. The V and J ends lost 3 bases and 6 bases, in that order; junction bases with no gene match: 6. The CDR3 spells CASSELAGGPGNEQFF. The CDR3 DNA reads TGTGCCAGCAGTGAGCTAGCGGGAGGGCCCGGCAATGAGCAGTTCTTC.